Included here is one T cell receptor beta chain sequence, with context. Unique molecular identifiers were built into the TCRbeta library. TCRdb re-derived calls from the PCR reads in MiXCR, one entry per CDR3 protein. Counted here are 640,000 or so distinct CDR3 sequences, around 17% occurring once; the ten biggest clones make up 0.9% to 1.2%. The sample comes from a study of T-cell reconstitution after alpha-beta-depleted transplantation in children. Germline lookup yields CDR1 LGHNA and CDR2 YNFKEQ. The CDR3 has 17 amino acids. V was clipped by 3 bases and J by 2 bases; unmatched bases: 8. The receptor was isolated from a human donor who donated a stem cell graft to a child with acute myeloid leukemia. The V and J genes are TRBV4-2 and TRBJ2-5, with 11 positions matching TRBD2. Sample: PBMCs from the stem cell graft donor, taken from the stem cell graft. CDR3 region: CASSQASGGTNQETQYF. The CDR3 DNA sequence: TGTGCCAGCAGCCAGGCTAGCGGGGGGACAAATCAAGAGACCCAGTACTTC.